These 15 T cell receptor beta chains originate from one sample sequenced in a study of shared clonotypes between healthy human individuals. Libraries were prepared by immunoSEQ multiplex PCR; TCRdb keeps only in-frame clonotypes and omits some of them. The table records over 2,000,000 clones, about 93% of them present only once. Naive CD8 cells lacked CD45RO and underwent positive selection for CCR7, leaving out terminally differentiated effector memory CD45RA+ cells. Sequenced sample: naive CD8+ T cells from PBMCs. The origin of the receptors is a man between 18 and 35 years old in good health. Some clones in this sample may be carry-over from other donors' samples.

The rearrangement uses TRBV30 and TRBJ1-1; possibly TRBD1 for D (6 bases). Germline V gene sequence: CDR1 GTSNPN, CDR2 SVGIG (reference sequence). The CDR3 has 12 amino acids. Trimming stripped 2 bases from V and 5 bases from J, with 9 bases between. For the CDR3, the DNA is TGTGCCTGGAGTCCAGGGGAAACTGAAGCTTTCTTT. Protein sequence: CAWSPGETEAFF.

V usage is TRBV28 and J usage is TRBJ2-7, with D maybe TRBD1 (6 bases). V was pared by 5 bases and J by 2 bases, with 16 bases between. The CDR3 is 15 amino acids. The V gene's germline CDR1 is MDHEN and CDR2 SYDVKM. CDR3 DNA sequence: TGTGCCAGCAGTCCTGTTACAGGGATGGCCTACGAGCAGTACTTC. Encoded protein: CASSPVTGMAYEQYF.

The gene calls are TRBV28 and TRBJ2-3; D is unclear. The V gene lost 7 bases and the J gene lost 2 bases, with 13 bases spanning the gap. CDR1 MDHEN and CDR2 SYDVKM come from the germline V gene. The CDR3 has 14 residues. CDR3 in amino acids: CASIGRPVTDTQYF. Written as DNA, the CDR3 is TGTGCCAGCATCGGCAGGCCCGTCACAGATACGCAGTATTTT.

The CDR3 loop reads CASGLYEQYF. In nucleotides, the CDR3 is TGTGCCAGCGGACTTTACGAGCAGTACTTC. The V gene is TRBV6-5, the J gene TRBJ2-7, with D possibly matching TRBD2 (5 bases). Trimming stripped 8 bases from V and 4 bases from J, with 6 bases between. Germline values: CDR1 MNHEY, CDR2 SVGAGI. This CDR3 comprises 10 residues.

This clone was detected a few times. The chain carries TRBV10-3 and TRBJ1-1; D might be TRBD1 (5 bases). Germline V gene sequence: CDR1 ENHRY, CDR2 SYGVKD. Trimming removed 0 bases at V and 11 bases at J, with 13 bases between. The CDR3 runs to 13 residues. The CDR3 loop reads CAISESTGRVAFF. The CDR3 nucleotides are TGTGCCATCAGTGAGTCGACGGGGCGAGTGGCTTTCTTT.

This chain connects TRBV29-1 to TRBJ2-3; D gene ambiguous. CDR1 and CDR2 (germline): SQVTM, ANQGSEA. Trimming removed 0 bases at V and 5 bases at J, with 15 bases between. The CDR3 runs 15 residues. The CDR3 region is CSVEEGAHNGDTQYF. The CDR3, as DNA: TGCAGCGTTGAAGAAGGAGCTCACAATGGAGATACGCAGTATTTT.

V and J are TRBV5-1 and TRBJ2-1, with 12 nucleotides matching TRBD2. Germline V gene sequence: CDR1 SGHRS, CDR2 YFSETQ. The J segment lost 8 bases and the V segment lost 4 bases, leaving 10 bases of the junction unmatched. This CDR3 spans 16 amino acids. The CDR3 nucleotides read TGCGCCAGCAGCCTATACTCTAGCGGGAGGGCCCATGAGCAGTTCTTC. Its translation: CASSLYSSGRAHEQFF.

The chain combines TRBV19 with TRBJ2-3; TRBD2 matches 11 bases. J was trimmed by 6 bases and V by 5 bases; bases with no gene match: 10. Germline loops: CDR1 LNHDA, CDR2 SQIVND (reference sequence). CDR3 length: 16 residues. The CDR3 is CASSPVAGGPRDTQYF. The CDR3 DNA reads as TGTGCCAGTAGTCCCGTAGCGGGAGGGCCGAGGGATACGCAGTATTTT.

V and J are TRBV19 and TRBJ1-2; D call uncertain. Germline V CDR1 and CDR2: LNHDA, SQIVND (reference sequence). This CDR3 contains 16 residues. V gave up 0 bases and J gave up 6 bases, with 17 bases separating them. CDR3 residues: CASSIDMQASGDGYTF. The CDR3 region has the DNA TGTGCCAGTAGTATAGATATGCAGGCCAGCGGGGATGGCTACACCTTC.

V usage is TRBV15 and J usage is TRBJ2-1; the D call may be TRBD1 or TRBD2 (7 bases each). CDR1 and CDR2 from the germline V gene are LNHNV and YYDKDF (reference sequence). With 5 bases removed from V and 3 bases from J, the gap between germline ends came to 20 bases. The CDR3 extends over 17 amino acids. The CDR3 loop is CATSARGGVMGYNEQFF. CDR3 in DNA: TGTGCCACCAGCGCCAGGGGGGGGGTTATGGGCTACAATGAGCAGTTCTTC.

This chain's CDR3 is CASSPFTLGSSGNTIYF. As DNA, the CDR3 is TGTGCCAGCAGCCCTTTTACCTTGGGGAGCTCTGGAAACACCATATATTTT. V and J are TRBV28 and TRBJ1-3; D is unclear. The CDR3 covers 17 residues. Germline V gene lookup returns CDR1 MDHEN and CDR2 SYDVKM. V shed 6 bases and J shed 0 bases, with 18 bases lying between them.

This chain joins TRBV27 and TRBJ2-2; D is unclear. V was pared by 7 bases and J by 7 bases, with 13 bases between. Looked up from germline, CDR1 is MNHEY and CDR2 is SMNVEV (reference sequence). This CDR3 spans 13 amino acids. CDR3 sequence (DNA): TGTGCCAGCACCGTCAAGACGGGCGGGGAGCTGTTTTTT. Its translation: CASTVKTGGELFF.

The chain recombines TRBV9 with TRBJ1-1, with D possibly being TRBD1 (5 bases). V was pared by 3 bases and J by 1 base, with 13 bases between. The CDR3 is 15 residues long. Per germline, CDR1 SGDLS and CDR2 YYNGEE. CDR3 amino acids: CASSGNGHWNTEAFF. The CDR3 DNA reads TGTGCCAGCAGCGGGAATGGACATTGGAACACTGAAGCTTTCTTT. Complete variable domain (other parts from reference TRBV9 and TRBJ1-1): DSGVTQTPKHLITATGQRVTLRCSPRSGDLSVYWYQQSLDQGLQFLIQYYNGEERAKGNILERFSAQQFPDLHSELNLSSLELGDSALYFCASSGNGHWNTEAFFGQGTRLTVV.

CDR3 sequence (DNA): TGTGCCAGCAGCTTCGGGCCTTCAGGTGGATCTGAAGCTTTCTTT. Amino acids: CASSFGPSGGSEAFF. The J gene is TRBJ1-1, the V gene TRBV5-5; D gene ambiguous. Looked up from germline, CDR1 is SGHKS and CDR2 is YYEKEE (reference sequence). The CDR3 extends over 15 amino acids. Trimming pared 2 bases from V and 6 bases from J, leaving 17 bases between.

V and J are TRBV7-9 and TRBJ2-7; 8 bases align to TRBD1. Germline V CDR1 and CDR2: SEHNR, FQNEAQ (reference sequence). The CDR3 has 14 amino acids. V gave up 3 bases and J gave up 7 bases; unmatched junction bases: 8. CDR3 sequence reads: CASSFYRGRGEQYF. The CDR3 nucleotides read TGTGCCAGCAGCTTTTACAGGGGGAGAGGAGAGCAGTACTTC.